The clone carrying this T cell receptor beta chain was recorded at least ten times. The length of the CDR3 is 11 residues. Trimming stripped 1 base from V and 6 bases from J, with 3 bases between. Germline lookup yields CDR1 KGHSH and CDR2 LQKENI. Researchers took RNA transcripts and amplified the TCR beta CDR3 regions from them. During a first-round RT-PCR of the TCR CDR3, the HTBI primer set was used. TCRdb independently ran MiXCR on the multiplex PCR reads; one entry per CDR3 protein. The profile shows 270,000 or so distinct CDR3 sequences, 15% of them singletons. The data stem from a study of T cells in Graves' hyperthyroidism and ophthalmopathy. Study information: Once the initial diagnosis was made, peripheral blood was obtained before any treatment.

Patients were excluded for uncontrolled infection, other autoimmune disease, pregnancy or lactation. Clinical symptoms, serum thyroxine and TRAb, thyroid ultrasound and orbital computed tomography were used for the diagnoses. The clonotype was recovered from a woman aged 50 to 65 with Graves' hyperthyroidism that later progressed to Graves' ophthalmopathy. The J gene is TRBJ2-5, the V gene TRBV18, with D unresolved. Sequencing input: blood. The CDR3 loop reads CASSPRQTQYF. Written as DNA, the CDR3 is TGTGCCAGCTCACCACGGCAGACCCAGTACTTC.